This entry lists 31 T cell receptor beta chains sequenced from one sample in a study of neurological immune-mediated disorders. TCRdb re-analysed the 5' RACE reads in MiXCR, keeping a single row per CDR3 protein. The sample carries under 100,000 distinct CDR3 sequences, 4.3% recorded once. Time point specified: longitudinal time-point 3. Sequencing used PBMCs. These receptors were collected from a woman aged 60 to 75 with multiple sclerosis.

The rearrangement joins TRBV5-1 to TRBJ1-4, with D unclear. From germline, CDR1 is SGHRS and CDR2 YFSETQ. This CDR3 contains 14 residues. V was shortened by 0 bases and J by 5 bases, with 8 bases between the two germline ends. CDR3 nucleotide sequence: TGCGCCAGCAGCTTGGACCTACAGAATGAAAAACTGTTTTTT. Translated: CASSLDLQNEKLFF.

This clonotype was detected ten times or more. The chain combines TRBV7-6 with TRBJ2-5; 7 bases fit TRBD2. Per the germline V gene, CDR1 is SGHVS and CDR2 is FNYEAQ. The V segment lost 5 bases and the J segment 3 bases; nucleotides outside the gene matches: 12. The CDR3 has 16 amino acids. The CDR3 is CASSLLSGDPKETQYF. DNA for the CDR3: TGTGCCAGCAGCCTTTTGAGCGGGGACCCGAAAGAGACCCAGTACTTC.

This clonotype was seen a handful of times. The chain carries TRBV3-1 and TRBJ1-4; TRBD1 aligns across 7 bases. The CDR3 runs to 18 residues. Unmatched junction bases numbered 16, after V lost 4 bases and J lost 5 bases. Germline CDR1 LGHDT, CDR2 YNNKEL (reference sequence). The CDR3 DNA reads TGTGCCAGCAGCCCTTTCATAACCACCCCGGGACAGAATGAAAAACTGTTTTTT. Protein product: CASSPFITTPGQNEKLFF.

Ten or more counts support this clonotype. DNA of the CDR3: TGCGCCAGCAGCCAAGACGCTAGGGGAATGACCTACGAGCAGTACTTC. Its translation is CASSQDARGMTYEQYF. This chain connects TRBV4-1 to TRBJ2-7; tentative D call: TRBD1 (5 bases). The CDR3 is 16 amino acids. V shed 0 bases and J shed 2 bases, with 14 bases lying between them. Per germline, CDR1 MGHRA and CDR2 YSYEKL.

The sample holds many counts of this clonotype. The V gene is TRBV11-2, the J gene TRBJ2-7; D gene ambiguous. CDR1 and CDR2 from the germline V gene are SGHAT and FQNNGV. V lost 5 bases and J lost 5, with 13 bases in between. CDR3 length: 13 residues. The DNA of the CDR3 is TGTGCCAGCAGCAAGCAACGGACCAACGAGCAGTACTTC. Its protein product is CASSKQRTNEQYF.

This clonotype appeared many times. The rearrangement links TRBV27 to TRBJ2-7; 7 nucleotides align to TRBD1. This CDR3 spans 13 amino acids. V was pared by 9 bases and J by 5 bases, with 10 bases of the junction left unmatched. The germline V gene has CDR1 MNHEY and CDR2 SMNVEV (reference sequence). CDR3 nucleotides: TGTGCCAGTCTAGGGGGCACATCTCACGAGCAGTACTTC. Amino acids: CASLGGTSHEQYF.

This clonotype was observed at least ten times. This rearrangement joins TRBV5-6 to TRBJ1-1; no clear D. Germline CDR1 is SGHDT and CDR2 is YYEEEE. This CDR3 spans 12 amino acids. Trimming took off 0 bases at V and 8 bases at J, with 8 bases between the two ends. The CDR3 DNA reads as TGTGCCAGCAGCTTGGTCCCGGGGGAAGCTTTCTTT. It translates to CASSLVPGEAFF.

In this sample, this clonotype turned up a few times. The V gene is TRBV2, the J gene TRBJ2-7; 9 bases map to TRBD1. The CDR3 consists of 15 residues. The germline V gene has CDR1 SNHLY and CDR2 FYNNEI. Unmatched junction bases numbered 15, after V lost 8 bases and J lost 7 bases. The CDR3 DNA is TGTGCCAGCGGCCCCCTAACAGGGGGCGCGGGAGAGCAGTACTTC. It translates to CASGPLTGGAGEQYF.

This clonotype was counted ten times or more. V usage is TRBV29-1 and J usage is TRBJ2-1; 8 positions match TRBD1. Trimming removed 0 bases from V and 7 bases from J; junction bases left unmatched: 5. Looked up from germline, CDR1 is SQVTM and CDR2 is ANQGSEA. The CDR3 is 14 residues long. The CDR3 spells CSVEDVRGRNEQFF. CDR3 bases: TGCAGCGTTGAAGACGTCAGGGGGCGTAATGAGCAGTTCTTC.

This clonotype was counted ten times or more. The chain is built from TRBV5-1 and TRBJ1-1; D remains unclear. CDR1 and CDR2 (germline): SGHRS, YFSETQ. Between the trimmed V and J ends, which lost 1 base and 2 bases, there was a span of 12 bases. This CDR3 has 15 amino acids. The CDR3: CASSLSWDVNTEAFF. The CDR3 DNA is TGCGCCAGCAGCTTGAGTTGGGATGTAAACACTGAAGCTTTCTTT.

This clonotype was seen repeatedly, ten times or more. The chain's CDR3 is CASRVSRGQSYGYTF. In DNA, the CDR3 is TGTGCCAGCAGAGTTTCACGGGGACAGTCCTATGGCTACACCTTC. The V call is TRBV12-3 or TRBV12-4, the J call TRBJ1-2, with TRBD1 matching 7 bases. The CDR3 loop spans 15 amino acids. Germline trimming cut 6 bases from V and 4 bases from J; bases unmatched to any gene: 11.

This clonotype was detected ten times or more. This chain links TRBV4-1 with TRBJ1-6; 8 bases align to TRBD1. V was clipped by 4 bases and J by 9 bases; unmatched bases: 11. Germline V gene sequence: CDR1 MGHRA, CDR2 YSYEKL. CDR3 length: 16 residues. The CDR3 bases are TGCGCCAGCAGCCCCGTGGGACGGACAGGGAGTTCACCCCTCCACTTT. It is translated as CASSPVGRTGSSPLHF.

There are many counts of this clonotype. V and J are TRBV5-1 and TRBJ2-2, with D possibly called TRBD1 or TRBD2 (6 bases each). The germline V and J ends were trimmed by 0 bases and 0 bases, with 15 bases remaining between them. The CDR3 is made up of 18 amino acids. Germline CDR1 SGHRS, CDR2 YFSETQ. This CDR3 reads CASSLGSGGTANTGELFF. The CDR3, as DNA: TGCGCCAGCAGCTTGGGATCCGGGGGCACCGCGAACACCGGGGAGCTGTTTTTT. The full variable domain, with the rest looked up from reference TRBV5-1 and TRBJ2-2, is KAGVTQTPRYLIKTRGQQVTLSCSPISGHRSVSWYQQTPGQGLQFLFEYFSETQRNKGNFPGRFSGRQFSNSRSEMNVSTLELGDSALYLCASSLGSGGTANTGELFFGEGSRLTVL.

This clonotype occurred many times. The J gene is TRBJ2-2, the V gene TRBV5-1; the D is unclear. Germline values: CDR1 SGHRS, CDR2 YFSETQ. Trimming took 1 base from V and 0 from J, leaving 13 bases between them. There are 17 residues in the CDR3. The CDR3, as DNA: TGCGCCAGCAGCTTGACAATGGGGAACGCGAACACCGGGGAGCTGTTTTTT. Translation gives CASSLTMGNANTGELFF. The full variable domain, in which reference TRBV5-1 and TRBJ2-2 provide the parts outside the CDR3, is KAGVTQTPRYLIKTRGQQVTLSCSPISGHRSVSWYQQTPGQGLQFLFEYFSETQRNKGNFPGRFSGRQFSNSRSEMNVSTLELGDSALYLCASSLTMGNANTGELFFGEGSRLTVL.

The sample holds many counts of this clonotype. This chain connects TRBV18 to TRBJ2-7, with D unresolved. V gave up 1 base and J gave up 2 bases, with 9 bases separating them. The germline V gene encodes CDR1 KGHSH and CDR2 LQKENI. The CDR3 has 14 amino acids. CDR3 sequence reads: CASSPLDTTYEQYF. The CDR3 nucleotides read TGTGCCAGCTCACCACTCGACACAACCTACGAGCAGTACTTC.

The table lists this clonotype with many counts. The V gene is TRBV7-2, the J gene TRBJ1-2; D is possibly TRBD1 (5 bases). Trimming removed 1 base at V and 8 bases at J, with 20 bases between. In germline, CDR1 is SGHTA, CDR2 FQGNSA. The CDR3 sequence is 16 residues long. The DNA of the CDR3 is TGTGCCAGCAGCTTAGGTGTTGGGACGGCAGAGGGGGGCTACACCTTC. It specifies CASSLGVGTAEGGYTF.

This clonotype has at least ten counts. The chain joins TRBV5-1 to TRBJ2-2, with 9 bases matching TRBD1. Germline CDR1 and CDR2: SGHRS and YFSETQ. The CDR3 is made up of 16 amino acids. J was trimmed by 4 bases and V by 4 bases; bases with no gene match: 8. This CDR3 is CASSRTGTGITGELFF. The CDR3 region has the DNA TGCGCCAGCAGCCGGACTGGGACAGGGATCACCGGGGAGCTGTTTTTT.

This clonotype appeared many times. CDR3 sequence: CASSQSGTGPNQPQHF. CDR3 nucleotides: TGTGCCAGCAGCCAGTCTGGGACAGGGCCAAATCAGCCCCAGCATTTT. The genes are TRBV4-2 and TRBJ1-5; 9 bases match TRBD1. V dropped 3 bases and J dropped 4; count of bases not matched to a gene: 7. Germline CDR1 reads LGHNA; CDR2 reads YNFKEQ. The CDR3 is 16 residues long.

This clonotype has a count of ten or more. The J gene is TRBJ2-1, the V gene TRBV9; either TRBD1 or TRBD2 may supply D (5 bases each). V shed 0 bases and J shed 5 bases, with 15 bases lying between them. The CDR3 runs 16 residues. Germline V gene data show CDR1 as SGDLS and CDR2 as YYNGEE. CDR3 DNA: TGTGCCAGCAGCGTAGTGGGGGACCGGGTGAACAATGAGCAGTTCTTC. The encoded protein is CASSVVGDRVNNEQFF.

This clonotype has a count of ten or more. This chain connects TRBV4-2 to TRBJ1-2, with D tentatively TRBD1 (5 bases). Germline assignment: CDR1 LGHNA and CDR2 YNFKEQ. V was cut by 2 bases and J by 6 bases, with 13 bases left in between. The CDR3 loop spans 14 amino acids. CDR3 amino acids: CASSQPLGLNGYTF. For the CDR3, the DNA is TGTGCCAGCAGCCAACCTCTGGGGCTAAATGGCTACACCTTC.

The chain joins TRBV27 to TRBJ2-5; D could derive from TRBD1 or TRBD2 (5 bases each). The CDR3 length is 16 residues. CDR1 MNHEY and CDR2 SMNVEV come from the germline V gene (reference sequence). V lost 4 bases and J 4 bases, leaving 19 bases between the germline ends. The CDR3, as DNA: TGTGCCAGCAGTTCCGGTGGGGACGTCCCACGAGAGACCCAGTACTTC. Translated, it gives CASSSGGDVPRETQYF.

This clonotype has ten or more counts. The rearrangement uses TRBV25-1 and TRBJ2-2; D might be TRBD1 (5 bases). This CDR3 contains 16 residues. V lost 3 bases and J lost 2, with 13 bases in between. CDR1 is MGHDK, CDR2 SYGVNS, per germline. The CDR3 is CASSDPGHGNTGELFF. The CDR3 region has the DNA TGTGCCAGCAGTGACCCCGGACACGGTAACACCGGGGAGCTGTTTTTT. The entire variable domain, with the rest obtained from reference TRBV25-1 and TRBJ2-2, is as follows: EADIYQTPRYLVIGTGKKITLECSQTMGHDKMYWYQQDPGMELHLIHYSYGVNSTEKGDLSSESTVSRIRTEHFPLTLESARPSHTSQYLCASSDPGHGNTGELFFGEGSRLTVL.

This clonotype has at least ten counts. The chain combines TRBV2 with TRBJ2-3, with unresolved D. Between the trimmed V and J ends, which lost 1 base and 8 bases, there was a span of 10 bases. The germline CDR1 and CDR2 sequences are SNHLY and FYNNEI. This CDR3 contains 13 residues. CDR3 region: CASSEVPPGTQYF. DNA for the CDR3: TGTGCCAGCAGTGAAGTACCACCCGGTACGCAGTATTTT.

The table lists this clonotype with many counts. The chain combines TRBV6-2 or TRBV6-3 with TRBJ2-5; a possible D gene is TRBD1 (6 bases). This CDR3 has 13 amino acids. CDR1 and CDR2 (germline): MNHEY, SVGEGT. V was clipped by 4 bases and J by 5 bases, with 11 bases between them. CDR3: CASSSGRGETQYF. The CDR3 DNA sequence: TGTGCCAGCAGTTCCGGCAGGGGCGAGACCCAGTACTTC.

This clonotype was observed many times. The chain couples TRBV4-1 to TRBJ1-2, with D perhaps matching TRBD1 (5 bases). Germline V gene sequence: CDR1 MGHRA, CDR2 YSYEKL. Trimming removed 0 bases from V and 7 bases from J, with 12 bases in between. The CDR3 runs 14 residues. CDR3 sequence reads: CASSQDRGGVGYTF. Here the CDR3 DNA reads TGCGCCAGCAGCCAAGATCGCGGGGGGGTTGGCTACACCTTC.

This clonotype was recorded many times. The rearrangement joins TRBV5-1 to TRBJ2-2, with D unclear. The CDR3 has 10 amino acids. V was trimmed by 7 bases and J by 5 bases, leaving 3 bases between them. Germline V lookup: CDR1 SGHRS, CDR2 YFSETQ. CDR3 in amino acids: CASPTGELFF. CDR3 DNA: TGCGCCAGCCCGACCGGGGAGCTGTTTTTT.

This clonotype was counted at least ten times. The chain links TRBV3-1 to TRBJ2-1; the match to TRBD2 covers 8 bases. Germline V CDR1 and CDR2: LGHDT, YNNKEL (reference sequence). This CDR3 has 17 amino acids. Trimming took 1 base from V and 9 from J; bases not matched to a gene: 14. CDR3 nucleotides: TGTGCCAGCAGCCAAGGGATTCCCGGGACTAGAGGTGGTGAGCAGTTCTTC. Protein product: CASSQGIPGTRGGEQFF.

This clonotype has at least ten counts. The chain has TRBV27 and TRBJ1-2, with D perhaps matching TRBD1 (6 bases). Trimming left V 5 bases short and J 3 bases short, with 13 bases between. Germline V gives CDR1 MNHEY, CDR2 SMNVEV (reference sequence). The CDR3 loop spans 14 amino acids. CDR3 nucleotide sequence: TGTGCCAGCAGTGGACGGGGGCGTGACTATGGCTACACCTTC. Translated, it gives CASSGRGRDYGYTF.

This clonotype has at least ten counts. The chain employs TRBV5-1 and TRBJ2-2; 9 bases fit TRBD2. Germline CDR1 is SGHRS and CDR2 is YFSETQ. After removal of 0 bases from V and 3 bases from J, the junction contained 0 bases not matched to a gene. This CDR3 spans 15 amino acids. The CDR3 DNA follows: TGCGCCAGCAGCTTGGGACTAGCGGACACCGGGGAGCTGTTTTTT. It is translated as CASSLGLADTGELFF.

This clonotype has a count of ten or more. The chain joins TRBV7-9 to TRBJ1-5; D is perhaps TRBD1 (5 bases). The CDR3 is made up of 15 amino acids. V lost 0 bases and J lost 0, with 6 bases in between. Germline assignment: CDR1 SEHNR and CDR2 FQNEAQ (reference sequence). DNA for the CDR3: TGTGCCAGCAGCTTAGCAGGGGTTAGCAATCAGCCCCAGCATTTT. It encodes CASSLAGVSNQPQHF.

This clonotype was detected ten times or more. The chain joins TRBV7-2 to TRBJ1-5; D is ambiguous. Germline assignment: CDR1 SGHTA and CDR2 FQGNSA. The ends were cut back, 2 bases at V and 6 bases at J, with 5 bases in the middle. The length of the CDR3 is 12 residues. The CDR3 sequence is CASSLYPQPQHF. The CDR3 bases are TGTGCCAGCAGCTTATATCCTCAGCCCCAGCATTTT. Full variable domain (missing parts from reference TRBV7-2 and TRBJ1-5): GAGVSQSPSNKVTEKGKDVELRCDPISGHTALYWYRQSLGQGLEFLIYFQGNSAPDKSGLPSDRFSAERTGGSVSTLTIQRTQQEDSAVYLCASSLYPQPQHFGDGTRLSIL.